Below are 23 T cell receptor beta chains sequenced from a single sample in a study of T cell changes during pregnancy in multiple sclerosis (dated by TCRdb to between 2017 and 2020). The library was made by the immunoSEQ multiplex PCR assay. TCRdb re-hosts the immuneACCESS table, in-frame sequences only. Its copies lack some clones; in the studies checked, an unresolved V gene accounts for under half of them, and the cause for the rest is not known. For this sample there are 50,000 to 65,000 clones; about 96% appear just once. The ten largest clones add up to roughly 2.4% of the sample. The sample consisted of CD8+ T cells from peripheral blood mononuclear cells, taken after pregnancy. The receptors derive from a female donor with multiple sclerosis, enrolled in a pregnancy study.

This clone has a handful of counts. V and J are TRBV6-4 and TRBJ2-1, with 8 positions matching TRBD1. Germline CDR1 MRHNA, CDR2 SNTAGT. V lost 9 bases and J lost 2; bases outside the gene matches: 6. CDR3 size: 14 residues. CDR3 bases: TGTGCCAGGGAGGACAGGGCAACCTACAATGAGCAGTTCTTC. Residues: CAREDRATYNEQFF.

The J gene is TRBJ1-2, the V gene TRBV7-9; D ambiguous. The V end lost 4 bases, the J end lost 2 bases, and 14 bases lay between the germline ends. CDR3 size: 15 residues. Germline CDR1 SEHNR, CDR2 FQNEAQ (reference sequence). Here the CDR3 DNA reads TGTGCCAGCAGCTCCCCCACGTGGGCGAACTATGGCTACACCTTC. Its translation is CASSSPTWANYGYTF. Full variable domain (rest looked up from reference TRBV7-9 and TRBJ1-2): DTGVSQNPRHKITKRGQNVTFRCDPISEHNRLYWYRQTLGQGPEFLTYFQNEAQLEKSRLLSDRFSAERPKGSFSTLEIQRTEQGDSAMYLCASSSPTWANYGYTFGSGTRLTVV.

The gene calls are TRBV28 and TRBJ2-3; TRBD1 is a possible D gene (6 bases). This CDR3 is 15 amino acids long. CDR1 and CDR2 (germline): MDHEN, SYDVKM. Trimming left V 3 bases short and J 1 base short, with 11 bases between. CDR3 DNA sequence: TGTGCCAGCAGTTTTCGAGGGGGAGGCACAGATACGCAGTATTTT. Translating it yields CASSFRGGGTDTQYF.

This chain uses TRBV19 with TRBJ2-1; 7 positions agree with TRBD2. V lost 3 bases, J lost 12 bases, and 5 bases stayed unmatched. Germline CDR1 LNHDA, CDR2 SQIVND (reference sequence). This CDR3 is 12 amino acids long. CDR3: CASSMGGGGQFF. For the CDR3, the DNA is TGTGCCAGTAGTATGGGAGGCGGGGGGCAGTTCTTC.

The genes are TRBV2 and TRBJ2-7, with TRBD1 as a possible D gene (6 bases). CDR1 is SNHLY and CDR2 is FYNNEI in the germline V gene. This CDR3 has 13 residues. The CDR3 bases are TGTGCGACCAGAGAGGGCAGGGGCTACGAGCAGTACTTC. This codes for CATREGRGYEQYF. The whole variable domain, filled in from reference TRBV2 and TRBJ2-7, reads EPEVTQTPSHQVTQMGQEVILRCVPISNHLYFYWYRQILGQKVEFLVSFYNNEISEKSEIFDDQFSVERPDGSNFTLKIRSTKLEDSAMYFCATREGRGYEQYFGPGTRLTVT.

The chain is built from TRBV9 and TRBJ1-5; no definite D call. Per the germline V gene, CDR1 is SGDLS and CDR2 is YYNGEE. The CDR3 spans 15 residues. V shed 3 bases and J shed 0 bases, with 10 bases lying between them. The CDR3: CASSAFPYSNQPQHF. In DNA form, the CDR3 reads TGTGCCAGCAGCGCCTTCCCCTATAGCAATCAGCCCCAGCATTTT.

V is TRBV6-1 and J is TRBJ2-2; 13 bases are a match to TRBD2. This CDR3 contains 16 residues. With V trimmed by 4 bases and J by 5 bases, 4 bases remained unmatched. From germline, CDR1 is MNHNS and CDR2 SASEGT. DNA of the CDR3: TGTGCCAGCAGTGGGACTAGCGGGAGTTTGACCGGGGAGCTGTTTTTT. This sequence encodes CASSGTSGSLTGELFF.

The rearrangement links TRBV6-6 to TRBJ2-2; 9 bases fit TRBD1. V lost 6 bases to trimming and J lost 7 bases; unmatched junction nucleotides: 6. The CDR3 has 14 residues. CDR1 and CDR2 (germline): MNHNY, SVGAGI (reference sequence). This chain's CDR3 is CASRDRGSGGELFF. CDR3 in DNA: TGTGCCAGCAGGGACAGGGGCAGTGGCGGGGAGCTGTTTTTT.

This chain links TRBV7-9 with TRBJ2-3; the D gene is possibly TRBD2 (5 bases). From germline, CDR1 is SEHNR and CDR2 FQNEAQ (reference sequence). Trimming pared 1 base from V and 4 bases from J, leaving 6 bases between. The CDR3 runs 13 residues. The CDR3 nucleotides are TGTGCCAGCAGCTTAGGGGGAGCAGATACGCAGTATTTT. Protein: CASSLGGADTQYF. Looking up the rest from reference TRBV7-9 and TRBJ2-3 gives the full variable domain: DTGVSQNPRHKITKRGQNVTFRCDPISEHNRLYWYRQTLGQGPEFLTYFQNEAQLEKSRLLSDRFSAERPKGSFSTLEIQRTEQGDSAMYLCASSLGGADTQYFGPGTRLTVL.

The rearrangement links TRBV7-8 to TRBJ2-1, with D possibly matching TRBD1 (5 bases). V lost 5 bases and J 8 bases, leaving 16 bases between the germline ends. The CDR3 loop spans 14 amino acids. The germline V gene has CDR1 SGHVS and CDR2 FQNEAQ. The CDR3 loop reads CASSPYTGADEQFF. CDR3 DNA: TGTGCCAGCAGCCCCTATACTGGGGCAGATGAGCAGTTCTTC.

CDR3 amino acids: CASSLGPWAGDEQYF. CDR3 nucleotide sequence: TGTGCCAGCAGCTTAGGCCCCTGGGCGGGCGACGAGCAGTACTTC. V usage is TRBV11-2 and J usage is TRBJ2-7; D is possibly TRBD2 (5 bases). Germline V gives CDR1 SGHAT, CDR2 FQNNGV. V shed 1 base and J shed 5 bases, with 15 bases lying between them. The CDR3 totals 15 residues.

This chain joins TRBV19 and TRBJ2-1, with D tentatively TRBD2 (10 bases). The V and J ends lost 8 bases and 4 bases respectively, with 27 bases between them. The CDR3 extends over 18 amino acids. Germline V gene lookup returns CDR1 LNHDA and CDR2 SQIVND (reference sequence). The CDR3 sequence is CASGVGQGWTSGYNEQFF. As DNA, the CDR3 is TGTGCCAGTGGGGTTGGACAGGGGTGGACTAGCGGTTACAATGAGCAGTTCTTC.

The gene calls are TRBV6-1 and TRBJ2-7, with D possibly being TRBD2 (5 bases). The V end was cut by 2 bases, the J end by 5 bases, with 16 bases between. Per the germline V gene, CDR1 is MNHNS and CDR2 is SASEGT. CDR3 length equals 15 residues. The CDR3 loop is CASSELRAGTHEQYF. CDR3 nucleotide sequence: TGTGCCAGCAGTGAACTTAGGGCGGGCACCCACGAGCAGTACTTC.

The chain links TRBV2 to TRBJ2-7; possibly TRBD1 for D (7 bases). This CDR3 is 11 amino acids long. Germline CDR1 reads SNHLY; CDR2 reads FYNNEI. Trimming stripped 5 bases from V and 6 bases from J, with 8 bases between. The CDR3 loop is CASSQGGEQYF. CDR3 in DNA: TGTGCCAGCAGTCAGGGGGGCGAGCAGTACTTC.

This chain links TRBV19 with TRBJ2-7; D might be TRBD1 (6 bases). The CDR3 extends over 14 amino acids. Trimming shortened V by 3 bases and J by 3 bases, and 12 bases separated the two germline ends. CDR1 and CDR2 from the germline V gene are LNHDA and SQIVND (reference sequence). The CDR3: CASSISGTSYEQYF. CDR3 in DNA: TGTGCCAGTAGTATCTCGGGGACAAGCTACGAGCAGTACTTC.

The chain uses TRBV30 and TRBJ2-6, with TRBD1 identical over 9 bases. CDR3 length: 20 residues. J gave up 4 bases and V 4 bases, and 20 bases lay outside the gene matches. Germline CDR1 reads GTSNPN; CDR2 reads SVGIG (reference sequence). CDR3: CAWKPTGDRAPSWGANVLTF. CDR3 nucleotide sequence: TGTGCCTGGAAACCCACCGGGGACAGGGCACCCTCATGGGGGGCCAACGTCCTGACTTTC.

CDR3 in DNA: TGTGCCAGCAGCCAATATAGATCCACAGATACGCAGTATTTT. Translating gives CASSQYRSTDTQYF. The rearrangement joins TRBV16 to TRBJ2-3; no firm D call. In germline, CDR1 is KGHSY, CDR2 FQNENV. This CDR3 contains 14 residues. The V gene lost 1 base and the J gene lost 2 bases, with 7 bases spanning the gap.

This clone was counted once. V is TRBV28 and J is TRBJ2-7; no clear D. Germline CDR1 MDHEN, CDR2 SYDVKM. The V and J ends lost 8 bases and 3 bases respectively, with 14 bases between them. This CDR3 spans 13 amino acids. CDR3 coding DNA: TGTGCCAGCGCCCCGGGTACCGACTACGAGCAGTACTTC. Protein sequence: CASAPGTDYEQYF. Variable domain in full (rest from reference TRBV28 and TRBJ2-7): DVKVTQSSRYLVKRTGEKVFLECVQDMDHENMFWYRQDPGLGLRLIYFSYDVKMKEKGDIPEGYSVSREKKERFSLILESASTNQTSMYLCASAPGTDYEQYFGPGTRLTVT.

V is TRBV15 and J is TRBJ2-2; D is uncertain. Germline V gives CDR1 LNHNV, CDR2 YYDKDF (reference sequence). The CDR3 is made up of 14 amino acids. V lost 0 bases and J lost 5, with 7 bases in between. The CDR3: CATSRESSTGELFF. DNA of the CDR3: TGTGCCACCAGCAGAGAGTCTAGTACCGGGGAGCTGTTTTTT.

V gene TRBV28 combines with J gene TRBJ2-1; 10 bases line up with TRBD2. Unmatched junction bases numbered 9, after V lost 6 bases and J lost 7 bases. This CDR3 comprises 15 residues. The V gene's germline CDR1 is MDHEN and CDR2 SYDVKM. CDR3 sequence reads: CASSLAGGANNEQFF. CDR3 sequence (DNA): TGTGCCAGCAGCTTAGCGGGAGGAGCGAATAATGAGCAGTTCTTC.

The chain uses TRBV7-9 and TRBJ1-4; 9 nucleotides align to TRBD1. V was clipped by 5 bases and J by 8 bases; unmatched bases: 6. CDR3 length: 14 residues. CDR1 is SEHNR, CDR2 FQNEAQ, per germline (reference sequence). The CDR3 DNA follows: TGTGCCAGCAGCCCCGGGACAGGGCTCGAAAAACTGTTTTTT. This encodes CASSPGTGLEKLFF. Filled out from reference TRBV7-9 and TRBJ1-4, the complete variable domain reads DTGVSQNPRHKITKRGQNVTFRCDPISEHNRLYWYRQTLGQGPEFLTYFQNEAQLEKSRLLSDRFSAERPKGSFSTLEIQRTEQGDSAMYLCASSPGTGLEKLFFGSGTQLSVL.

The J gene is TRBJ2-7, the V gene TRBV9; TRBD2 matches at 9 bases. Losses at the gene ends were 0 bases for V and 3 bases for J; bases not matched to a gene: 4. This CDR3 spans 15 amino acids. CDR1 SGDLS and CDR2 YYNGEE come from the germline V gene. CDR3 bases: TGTGCCAGCAGCGTAGTCGCTAGCGGGAACTACGAGCAGTACTTC. Translated: CASSVVASGNYEQYF. Combining the CDR3 with reference TRBV9 and TRBJ2-7 gives the whole variable domain DSGVTQTPKHLITATGQRVTLRCSPRSGDLSVYWYQQSLDQGLQFLIQYYNGEERAKGNILERFSAQQFPDLHSELNLSSLELGDSALYFCASSVVASGNYEQYFGPGTRLTVT.

V and J are TRBV19 and TRBJ1-1; D might be TRBD1 (5 bases). This CDR3 has 15 amino acids. CDR1 is LNHDA and CDR2 is SQIVND in the germline V gene (reference sequence). V dropped 5 bases and J dropped 0 bases, with 13 bases sitting between them. The DNA of the CDR3 is TGTGCCAGTAGTGCCTTACAGGACATGAACACTGAAGCTTTCTTT. Its translation: CASSALQDMNTEAFF. Drawing the rest from reference TRBV19 and TRBJ1-1, the complete variable domain is DGGITQSPKYLFRKEGQNVTLSCEQNLNHDAMYWYRQDPGQGLRLIYYSQIVNDFQKGDIAEGYSVSREKKESFPLTVTSAQKNPTAFYLCASSALQDMNTEAFFGQGTRLTVV.